This paragraph reports one TCR beta chain. Its antigen is currently unknown. This sample was taken from a study of T cell responses to AZD1222 COVID-19 vaccine. Points from the study as a whole: The span of vaccine-associated CD4 TCRs extended across spike, with dominance at 160-218 and 743-854. Only after the peak T cell response were repertoires sampled. The study found Spike-specific TCR breadth and depth rose after two AZD1222 doses.

The germline V and J ends were trimmed by 6 bases and 6 bases, with 8 bases remaining between them. The CDR3 is 12 amino acids. Germline V CDR1 and CDR2: MDHEN, SYDVKM. Produced via immunoSEQ multiplex PCR; TCRdb's table is partial and in-frame only. The sample has about 160,000 clones; approximately 91% are singletons. The sequenced sample was peripheral blood, obtained on day 0 of AZD1222 vaccination. The J gene is TRBJ2-2, the V gene TRBV28; D remains unclear. The origin of this receptor is an adult in good health. CDR3 sequence (DNA): TGTGCCAGCAGCCCTATCGCCGGGGAGCTGTTTTTT. Translated, it gives CASSPIAGELFF.